Included here is one TCR beta chain sequence, with context. The antigen remains undetermined. The record originates from a study of Tregs in tolerant kidney transplant recipients. General study findings and limits: Biological reproducibility was not directly addressed in this study. Findings come from small patient numbers and require larger validation.

CDR3 length equals 13 residues. The germline CDR1 and CDR2 sequences are SGHRS and YFSETQ. Trimming left V 4 bases short and J 11 bases short, with 18 bases between. Sequencing was performed with immunoSEQ multiplex PCR; in TCRdb, only in-frame clones are kept and a portion is missing. Among about 240,000 clones listed, about four fifths were seen once. This receptor was identified in a human donor in good health. The V gene is TRBV5-1, the J gene TRBJ1-1; TRBD1 might be the D (5 bases). The specimen sequenced was CD4+ T cells from blood. CDR3: CASSLKQGLGAFF. The CDR3 DNA reads TGCGCCAGCAGCCTGAAGCAGGGCCTTGGGGCTTTCTTT.